Sequencing of this T cell receptor beta chain was carried out in a study of blood T cells in healthy people across ages. Isolating PBMCs gave at least 6 million of these cells per sample. A second PCR, run for about 6 to 11 cycles, used a sample-barcoded 5' primer plus a J-beta primer mix. From the 5' RACE reads, TCRdb called clonotypes with MiXCR, one entry per CDR3 protein. The sample includes 650,000 to 1,000,000 distinct CDR3 sequences, roughly 34% of them seen just once. Trimming removed 3 bases from V and 4 bases from J; junction bases left unmatched: 23. From germline, CDR1 is MNHEY and CDR2 SMNVEV (reference sequence). CDR3 length: 20 amino acids.

The clonotype comes from a man aged 18-30 years in good health. This chain uses TRBV27 with TRBJ2-7, with 8 bases that match TRBD1. The sample was blood. The CDR3 DNA sequence: TGTGCCAGCAGTTTTGGAACCGGGACAGGAGAATCGAGACTACAGTACGAGCAGTACTTC. As protein: CASSFGTGTGESRLQYEQYF.